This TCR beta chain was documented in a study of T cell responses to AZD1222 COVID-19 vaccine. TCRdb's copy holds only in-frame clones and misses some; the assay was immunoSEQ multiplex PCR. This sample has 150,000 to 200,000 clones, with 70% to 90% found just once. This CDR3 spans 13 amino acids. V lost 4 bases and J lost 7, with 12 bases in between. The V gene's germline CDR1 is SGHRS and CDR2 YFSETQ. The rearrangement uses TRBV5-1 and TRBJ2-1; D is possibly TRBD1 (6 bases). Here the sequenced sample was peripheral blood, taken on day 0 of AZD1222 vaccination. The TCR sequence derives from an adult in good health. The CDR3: CASSSDRRNEQFF. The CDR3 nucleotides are TGCGCCAGCAGCAGTGACAGGCGAAATGAGCAGTTCTTC.